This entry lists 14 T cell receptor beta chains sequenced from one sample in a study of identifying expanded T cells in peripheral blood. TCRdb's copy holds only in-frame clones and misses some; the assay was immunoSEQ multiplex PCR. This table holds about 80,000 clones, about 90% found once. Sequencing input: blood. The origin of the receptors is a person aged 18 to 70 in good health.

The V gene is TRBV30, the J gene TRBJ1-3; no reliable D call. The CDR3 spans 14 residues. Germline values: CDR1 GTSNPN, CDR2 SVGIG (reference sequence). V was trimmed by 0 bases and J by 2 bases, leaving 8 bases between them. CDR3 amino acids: CAWSVSRAGNTIYF. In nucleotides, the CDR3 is TGTGCCTGGAGTGTCAGTAGGGCTGGAAACACCATATATTTT.

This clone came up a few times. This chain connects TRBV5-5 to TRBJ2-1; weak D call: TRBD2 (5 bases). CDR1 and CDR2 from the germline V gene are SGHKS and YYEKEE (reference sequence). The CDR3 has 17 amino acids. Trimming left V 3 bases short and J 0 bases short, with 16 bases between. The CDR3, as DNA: TGTGCCAGCAGCTGGCGGGCCACACGGGGCTCCTACAATGAGCAGTTCTTC. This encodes CASSWRATRGSYNEQFF.

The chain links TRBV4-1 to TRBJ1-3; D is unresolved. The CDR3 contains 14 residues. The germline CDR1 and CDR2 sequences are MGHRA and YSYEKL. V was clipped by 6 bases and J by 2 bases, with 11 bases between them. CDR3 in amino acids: CASSRVTAGNTIYF. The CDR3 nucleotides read TGCGCCAGCAGTAGGGTTACGGCTGGAAACACCATATATTTT.

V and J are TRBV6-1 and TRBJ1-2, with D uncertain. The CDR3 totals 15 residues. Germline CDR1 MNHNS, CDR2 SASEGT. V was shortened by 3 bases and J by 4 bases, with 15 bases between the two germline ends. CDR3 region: CASSETIGNPYGYTF. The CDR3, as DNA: TGTGCCAGCAGTGAGACAATCGGGAACCCCTATGGCTACACCTTC.

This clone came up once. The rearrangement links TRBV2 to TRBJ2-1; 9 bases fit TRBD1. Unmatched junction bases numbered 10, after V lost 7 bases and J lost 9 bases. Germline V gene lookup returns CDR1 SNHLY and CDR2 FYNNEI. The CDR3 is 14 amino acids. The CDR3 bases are TGTGCCAGCAAAGAGTTACAGGGGGCAGGTGAGCAGTTCTTC. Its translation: CASKELQGAGEQFF.

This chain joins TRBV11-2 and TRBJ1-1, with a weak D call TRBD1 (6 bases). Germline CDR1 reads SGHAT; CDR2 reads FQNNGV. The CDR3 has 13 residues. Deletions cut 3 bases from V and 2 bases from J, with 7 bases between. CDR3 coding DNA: TGTGCCAGCAGCTTCAGGGGTAACACTGAAGCTTTCTTT. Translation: CASSFRGNTEAFF.

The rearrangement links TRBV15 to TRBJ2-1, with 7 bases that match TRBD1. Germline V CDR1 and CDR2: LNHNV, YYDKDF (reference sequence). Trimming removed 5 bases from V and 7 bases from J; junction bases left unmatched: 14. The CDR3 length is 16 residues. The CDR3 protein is CATSPHRDRVVNEQFF. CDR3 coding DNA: TGTGCCACCAGCCCACACCGGGACAGAGTGGTTAATGAGCAGTTCTTC.

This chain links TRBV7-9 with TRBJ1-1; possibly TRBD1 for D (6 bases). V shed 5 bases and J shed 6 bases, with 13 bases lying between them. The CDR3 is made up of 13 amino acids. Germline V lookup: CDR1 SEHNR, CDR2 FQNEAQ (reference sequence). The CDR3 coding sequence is TGTGCCAGCAGCCCACAGGGTAGCGCTGAAGCTTTCTTT. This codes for CASSPQGSAEAFF.

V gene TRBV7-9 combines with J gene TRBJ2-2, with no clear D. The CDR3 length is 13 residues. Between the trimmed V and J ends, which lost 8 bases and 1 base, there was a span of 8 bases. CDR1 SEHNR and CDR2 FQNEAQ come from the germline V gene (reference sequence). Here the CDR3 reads CASPTRNTGELFF. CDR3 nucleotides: TGTGCCAGCCCAACGAGGAACACCGGGGAGCTGTTTTTT.

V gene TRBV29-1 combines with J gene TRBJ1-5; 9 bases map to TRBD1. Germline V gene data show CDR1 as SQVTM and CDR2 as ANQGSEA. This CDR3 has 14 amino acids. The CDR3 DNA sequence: TGCAGTTTTAGCACCGGGACAGGGTTTCAGCCCCAGCATTTT. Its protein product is CSFSTGTGFQPQHF.

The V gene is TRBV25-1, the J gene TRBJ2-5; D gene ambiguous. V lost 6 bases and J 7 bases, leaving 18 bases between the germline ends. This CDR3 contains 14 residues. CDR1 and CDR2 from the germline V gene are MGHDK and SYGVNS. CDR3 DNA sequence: TGTGCCAGCAGGGCCCCTGGGGAATTCGGGACCCAGTACTTC. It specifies CASRAPGEFGTQYF.

The CDR3 DNA sequence: TGTGCCAGTAGCTTGGTTTTGGGTATTATTTCGGATGGCTACACCTTC. This codes for CASSLVLGIISDGYTF. J is TRBJ1-2 and V is TRBV19; no clear D gene. Germline CDR1 reads LNHDA; CDR2 reads SQIVND (reference sequence). The length of the CDR3 is 16 residues. V was pared by 6 bases and J by 6 bases, with 23 bases between.

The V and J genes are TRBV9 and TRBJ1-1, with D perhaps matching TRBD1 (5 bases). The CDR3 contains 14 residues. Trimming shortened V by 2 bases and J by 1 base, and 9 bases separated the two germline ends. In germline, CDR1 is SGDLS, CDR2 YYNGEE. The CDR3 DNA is TGTGCCAGCAGCGTGGGACCGTCGAACACTGAAGCTTTCTTT. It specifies CASSVGPSNTEAFF.

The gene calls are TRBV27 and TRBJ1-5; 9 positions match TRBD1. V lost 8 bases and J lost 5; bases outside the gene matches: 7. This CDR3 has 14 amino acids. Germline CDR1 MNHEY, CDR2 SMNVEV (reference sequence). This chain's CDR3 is CASGRDRGYQPQHF. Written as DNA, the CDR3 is TGTGCCAGCGGGCGTGACAGGGGGTATCAGCCCCAGCATTTT.